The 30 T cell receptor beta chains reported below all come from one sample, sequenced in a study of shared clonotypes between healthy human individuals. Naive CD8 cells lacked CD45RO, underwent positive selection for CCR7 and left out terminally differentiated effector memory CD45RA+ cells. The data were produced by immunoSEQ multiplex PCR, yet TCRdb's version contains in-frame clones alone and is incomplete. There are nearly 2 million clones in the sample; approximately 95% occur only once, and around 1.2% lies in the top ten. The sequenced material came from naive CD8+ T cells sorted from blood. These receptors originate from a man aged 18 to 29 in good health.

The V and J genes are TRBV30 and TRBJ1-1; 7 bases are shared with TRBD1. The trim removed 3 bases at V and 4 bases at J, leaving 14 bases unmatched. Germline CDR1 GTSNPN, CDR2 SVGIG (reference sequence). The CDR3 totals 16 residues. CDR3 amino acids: CAWSLTGQSPSTEAFF. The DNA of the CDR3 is TGTGCCTGGAGCCTTACGGGACAGTCCCCCTCCACTGAAGCTTTCTTT.

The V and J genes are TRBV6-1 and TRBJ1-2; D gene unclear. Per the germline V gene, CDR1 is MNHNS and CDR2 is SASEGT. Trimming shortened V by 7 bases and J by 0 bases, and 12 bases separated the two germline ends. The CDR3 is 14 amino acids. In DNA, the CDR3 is TGTGCCAGCACTCTAATGGGGACTAACTATGGCTACACCTTC. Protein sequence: CASTLMGTNYGYTF.

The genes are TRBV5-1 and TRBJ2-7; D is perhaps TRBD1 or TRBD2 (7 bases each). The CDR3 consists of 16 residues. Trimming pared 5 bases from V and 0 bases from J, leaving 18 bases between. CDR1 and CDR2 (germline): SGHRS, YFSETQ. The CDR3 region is CASSFTGEGSSYEQYF. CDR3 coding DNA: TGCGCCAGCAGTTTTACAGGGGAGGGCAGCTCCTACGAGCAGTACTTC.

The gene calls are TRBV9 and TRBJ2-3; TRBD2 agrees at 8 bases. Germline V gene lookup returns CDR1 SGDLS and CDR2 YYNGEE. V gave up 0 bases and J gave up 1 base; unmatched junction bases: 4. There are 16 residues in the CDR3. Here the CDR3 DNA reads TGTGCCAGCAGCGTAGGGAATAGCGGGGGCACAGATACGCAGTATTTT. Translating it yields CASSVGNSGGTDTQYF. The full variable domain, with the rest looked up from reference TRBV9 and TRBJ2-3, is DSGVTQTPKHLITATGQRVTLRCSPRSGDLSVYWYQQSLDQGLQFLIQYYNGEERAKGNILERFSAQQFPDLHSELNLSSLELGDSALYFCASSVGNSGGTDTQYFGPGTRLTVL.

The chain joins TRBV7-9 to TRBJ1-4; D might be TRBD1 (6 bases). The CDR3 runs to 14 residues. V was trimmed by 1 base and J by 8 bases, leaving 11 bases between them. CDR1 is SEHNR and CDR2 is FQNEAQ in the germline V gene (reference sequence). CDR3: CASSLVTGEEKLFF. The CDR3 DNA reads TGTGCCAGCAGCTTAGTGACAGGCGAGGAAAAACTGTTTTTT.

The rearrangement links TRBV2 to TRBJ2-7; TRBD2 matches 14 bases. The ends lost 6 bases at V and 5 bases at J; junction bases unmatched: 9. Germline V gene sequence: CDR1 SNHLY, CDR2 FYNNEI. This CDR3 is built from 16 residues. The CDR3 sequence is CASRLTGTSGSNEQYF. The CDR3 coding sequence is TGTGCCAGCAGGCTTACTGGGACTAGCGGGAGTAACGAGCAGTACTTC.

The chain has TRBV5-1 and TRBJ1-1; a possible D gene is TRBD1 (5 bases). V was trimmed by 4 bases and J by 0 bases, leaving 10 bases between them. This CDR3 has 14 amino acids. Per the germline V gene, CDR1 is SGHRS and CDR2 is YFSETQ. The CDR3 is CASSPTGLNTEAFF. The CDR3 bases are TGCGCCAGCAGCCCAACAGGATTGAACACTGAAGCTTTCTTT.

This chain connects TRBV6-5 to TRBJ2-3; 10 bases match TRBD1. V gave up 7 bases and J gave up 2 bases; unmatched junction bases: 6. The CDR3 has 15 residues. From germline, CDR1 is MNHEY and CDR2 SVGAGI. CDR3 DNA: TGTGCCAGCAAAGGGACAGGGGCCCTCACAGATACGCAGTATTTT. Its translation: CASKGTGALTDTQYF.

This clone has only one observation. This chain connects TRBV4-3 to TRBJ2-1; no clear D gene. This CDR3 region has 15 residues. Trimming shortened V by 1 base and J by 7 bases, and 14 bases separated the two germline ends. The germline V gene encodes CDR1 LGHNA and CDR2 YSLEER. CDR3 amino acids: CASSQGWTSLNEQFF. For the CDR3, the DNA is TGCGCCAGCAGCCAAGGTTGGACGTCGCTAAATGAGCAGTTCTTC.

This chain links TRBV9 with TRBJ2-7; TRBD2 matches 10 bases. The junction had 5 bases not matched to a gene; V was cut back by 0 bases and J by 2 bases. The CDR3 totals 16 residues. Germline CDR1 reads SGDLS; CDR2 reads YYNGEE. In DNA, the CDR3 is TGTGCCAGCAGCGTAGCCCCTAGCGGGAGTGCCTACGAGCAGTACTTC. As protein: CASSVAPSGSAYEQYF.

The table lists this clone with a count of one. The CDR3 nucleotides are TGTGCCAGCAGTGAAGAGAGGGTAGGGCTGAACACTGAAGCTTTCTTT. Its translation is CASSEERVGLNTEAFF. V gene TRBV2 combines with J gene TRBJ1-1; D unresolved. V gave up 1 base and J gave up 0 bases, with 12 bases separating them. The CDR3 is 16 amino acids. The V gene's germline CDR1 is SNHLY and CDR2 FYNNEI.

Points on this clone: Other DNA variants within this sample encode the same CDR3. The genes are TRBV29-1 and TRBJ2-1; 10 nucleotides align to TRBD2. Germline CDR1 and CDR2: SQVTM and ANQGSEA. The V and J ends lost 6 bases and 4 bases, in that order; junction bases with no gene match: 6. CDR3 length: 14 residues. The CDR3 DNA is TGCAGCGTCCCGGGACTAGCGAGATACAATGAGCAGTTCTTC. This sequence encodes CSVPGLARYNEQFF.

CDR3 in amino acids: CSVRFRDRAAYEQYF. CDR3 in DNA: TGCAGCGTGCGGTTCCGGGACAGGGCAGCCTACGAGCAGTACTTC. The genes are TRBV29-1 and TRBJ2-7; 9 bases are a match to TRBD1. The CDR3 is made up of 15 amino acids. The V gene's germline CDR1 is SQVTM and CDR2 ANQGSEA. V dropped 6 bases and J dropped 2; count of bases not matched to a gene: 11.

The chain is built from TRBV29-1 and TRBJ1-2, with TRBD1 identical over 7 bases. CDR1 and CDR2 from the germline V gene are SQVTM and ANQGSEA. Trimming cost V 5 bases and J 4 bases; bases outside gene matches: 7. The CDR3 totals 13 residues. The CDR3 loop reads CSVFTGDGYGYTF. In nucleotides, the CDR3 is TGCAGCGTTTTTACAGGGGATGGCTATGGCTACACCTTC.

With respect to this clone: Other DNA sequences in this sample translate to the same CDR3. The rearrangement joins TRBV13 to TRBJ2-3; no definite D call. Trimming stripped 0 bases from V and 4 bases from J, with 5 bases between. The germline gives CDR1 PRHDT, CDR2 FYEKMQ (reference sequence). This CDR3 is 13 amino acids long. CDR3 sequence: CASSLGAADTQYF. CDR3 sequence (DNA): TGTGCCAGCAGCTTAGGGGCCGCAGATACGCAGTATTTT.

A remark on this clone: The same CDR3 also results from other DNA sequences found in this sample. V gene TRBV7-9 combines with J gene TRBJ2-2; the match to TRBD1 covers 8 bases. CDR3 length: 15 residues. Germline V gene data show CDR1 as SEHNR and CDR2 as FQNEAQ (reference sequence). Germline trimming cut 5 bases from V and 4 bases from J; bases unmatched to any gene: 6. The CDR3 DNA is TGTGCCAGCAGCCCTGACAGGGGACTCACCGGGGAGCTGTTTTTT. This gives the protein CASSPDRGLTGELFF. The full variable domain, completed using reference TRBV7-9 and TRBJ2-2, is DTGVSQNPRHKITKRGQNVTFRCDPISEHNRLYWYRQTLGQGPEFLTYFQNEAQLEKSRLLSDRFSAERPKGSFSTLEIQRTEQGDSAMYLCASSPDRGLTGELFFGEGSRLTVL.

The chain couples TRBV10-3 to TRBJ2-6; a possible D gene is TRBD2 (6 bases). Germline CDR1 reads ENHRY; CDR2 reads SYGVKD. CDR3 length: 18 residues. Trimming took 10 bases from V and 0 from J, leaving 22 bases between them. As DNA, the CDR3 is TGTGCCACCCGAGGGACTGCTGGAAGTAACTCTGGGGCCAACGTCCTGACTTTC. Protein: CATRGTAGSNSGANVLTF.

The CDR3 here is CASSVAEGSNEQFF. The CDR3 bases are TGTGCCAGCAGCGTAGCTGAGGGCAGCAATGAGCAGTTCTTC. This rearrangement joins TRBV9 to TRBJ2-1; tentatively, D is TRBD2 (5 bases). CDR1 is SGDLS and CDR2 is YYNGEE in the germline V gene. There are 14 residues in the CDR3. The V gene lost 0 bases and the J gene lost 6 bases, with 10 bases spanning the gap.

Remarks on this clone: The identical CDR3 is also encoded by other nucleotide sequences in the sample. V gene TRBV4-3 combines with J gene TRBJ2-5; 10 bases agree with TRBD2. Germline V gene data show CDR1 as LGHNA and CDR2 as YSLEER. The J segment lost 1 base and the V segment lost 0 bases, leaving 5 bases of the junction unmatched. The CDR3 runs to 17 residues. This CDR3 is CASSQEASGRAQETQYF. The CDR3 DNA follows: TGCGCCAGCAGCCAAGAAGCCAGCGGGAGGGCCCAAGAGACCCAGTACTTC.

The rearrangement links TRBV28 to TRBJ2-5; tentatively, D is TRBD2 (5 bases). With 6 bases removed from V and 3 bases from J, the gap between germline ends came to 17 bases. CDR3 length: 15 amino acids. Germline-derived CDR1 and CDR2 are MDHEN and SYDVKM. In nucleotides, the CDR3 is TGTGCCAGCAGCCCGGAAAATCCGGAGGAAGAGACCCAGTACTTC. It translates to CASSPENPEEETQYF. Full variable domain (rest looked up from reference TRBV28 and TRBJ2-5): DVKVTQSSRYLVKRTGEKVFLECVQDMDHENMFWYRQDPGLGLRLIYFSYDVKMKEKGDIPEGYSVSREKKERFSLILESASTNQTSMYLCASSPENPEEETQYFGPGTRLLVL.

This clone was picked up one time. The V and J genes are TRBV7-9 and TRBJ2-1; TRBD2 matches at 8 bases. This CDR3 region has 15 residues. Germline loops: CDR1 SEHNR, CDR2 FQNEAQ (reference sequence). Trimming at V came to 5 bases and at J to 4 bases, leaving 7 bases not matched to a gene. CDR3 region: CASSHRGGVYNEQFF. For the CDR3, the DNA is TGTGCCAGCAGCCACCGGGGGGGCGTATACAATGAGCAGTTCTTC.

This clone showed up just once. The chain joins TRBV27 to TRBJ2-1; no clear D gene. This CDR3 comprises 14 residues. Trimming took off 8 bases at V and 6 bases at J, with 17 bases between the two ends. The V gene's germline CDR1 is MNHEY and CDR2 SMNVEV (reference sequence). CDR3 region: CASRRSESGNEQFF. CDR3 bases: TGTGCCAGCCGACGATCAGAGTCCGGCAATGAGCAGTTCTTC.

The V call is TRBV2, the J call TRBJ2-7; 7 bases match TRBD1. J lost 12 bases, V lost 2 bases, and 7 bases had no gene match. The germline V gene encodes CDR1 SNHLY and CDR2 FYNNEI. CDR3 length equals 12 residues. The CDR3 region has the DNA TGTGCCAGCAGTGAACCCGACAGGGATGCGTACTTC. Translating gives CASSEPDRDAYF.

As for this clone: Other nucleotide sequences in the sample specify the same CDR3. CDR3 protein: CASSFSGGTGELFF. The CDR3 nucleotides are TGTGCCAGCAGTTTTAGCGGGGGGACCGGGGAGCTGTTTTTT. The chain uses TRBV27 and TRBJ2-2; 10 bases map to TRBD2. J gave up 5 bases and V 3 bases, and 0 bases lay outside the gene matches. The V gene's germline CDR1 is MNHEY and CDR2 SMNVEV (reference sequence). CDR3 length: 14 amino acids.

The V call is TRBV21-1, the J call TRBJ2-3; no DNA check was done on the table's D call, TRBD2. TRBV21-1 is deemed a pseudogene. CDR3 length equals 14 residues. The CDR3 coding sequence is TGTGCCAGCAGCAAAAGGGAGAGGGTCGATACGCAGTATTTT. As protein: CASSKRERVDTQYF.

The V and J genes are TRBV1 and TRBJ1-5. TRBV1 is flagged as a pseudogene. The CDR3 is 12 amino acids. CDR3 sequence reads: CTSSQERQPQHF. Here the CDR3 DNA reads TGCACCAGCAGCCAAGAGCGGCAGCCCCAGCATTTT.

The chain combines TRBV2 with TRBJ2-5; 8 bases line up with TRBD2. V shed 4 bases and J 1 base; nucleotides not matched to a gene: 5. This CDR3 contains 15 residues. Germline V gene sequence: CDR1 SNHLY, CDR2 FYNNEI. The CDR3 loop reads CASSAPAGGQETQYF. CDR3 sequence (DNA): TGTGCCAGCAGTGCCCCGGCGGGGGGCCAAGAGACCCAGTACTTC.

The CDR3 loop is CASSLTGDLGSPLHF. The CDR3 DNA reads as TGTGCCAGCAGTTTAACCGGGGACCTCGGCTCACCCCTCCACTTT. The V and J genes are TRBV28 and TRBJ1-6, with D possibly being TRBD1 (5 bases). Germline CDR1 MDHEN, CDR2 SYDVKM. The V gene lost 2 bases and the J gene lost 10 bases, with 15 bases spanning the gap. The CDR3 consists of 15 residues.

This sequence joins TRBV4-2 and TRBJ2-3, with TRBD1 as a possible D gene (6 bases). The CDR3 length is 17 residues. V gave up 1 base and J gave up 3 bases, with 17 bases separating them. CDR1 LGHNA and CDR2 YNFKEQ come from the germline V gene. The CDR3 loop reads CASSQVVGDTGTDTQYF. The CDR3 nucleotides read TGTGCCAGCAGCCAAGTTGTTGGGGACACCGGGACAGATACGCAGTATTTT.

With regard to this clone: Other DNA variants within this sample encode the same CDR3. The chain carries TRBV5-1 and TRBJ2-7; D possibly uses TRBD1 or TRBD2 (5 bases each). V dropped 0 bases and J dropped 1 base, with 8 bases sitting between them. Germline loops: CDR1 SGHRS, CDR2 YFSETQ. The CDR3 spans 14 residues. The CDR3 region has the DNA TGCGCCAGCAGCTTGGGGGACGGATCCTACGAGCAGTACTTC. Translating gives CASSLGDGSYEQYF.